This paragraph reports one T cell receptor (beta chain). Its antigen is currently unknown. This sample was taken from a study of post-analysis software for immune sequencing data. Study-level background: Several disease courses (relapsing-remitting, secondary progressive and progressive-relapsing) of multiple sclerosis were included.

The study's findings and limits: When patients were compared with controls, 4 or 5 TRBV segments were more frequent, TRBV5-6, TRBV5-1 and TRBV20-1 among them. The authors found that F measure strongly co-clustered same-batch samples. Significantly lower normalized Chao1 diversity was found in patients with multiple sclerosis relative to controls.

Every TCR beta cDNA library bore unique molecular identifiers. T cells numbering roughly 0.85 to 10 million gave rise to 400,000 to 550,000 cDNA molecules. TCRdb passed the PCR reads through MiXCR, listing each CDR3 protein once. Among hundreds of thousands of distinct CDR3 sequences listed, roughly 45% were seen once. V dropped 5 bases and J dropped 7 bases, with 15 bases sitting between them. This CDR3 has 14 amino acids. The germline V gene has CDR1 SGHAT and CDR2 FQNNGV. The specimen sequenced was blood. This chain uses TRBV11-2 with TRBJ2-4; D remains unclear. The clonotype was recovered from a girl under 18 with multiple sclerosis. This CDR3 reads CASSRTEARNIQYF. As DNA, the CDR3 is TGTGCCAGCAGCCGGACCGAAGCTCGGAACATTCAGTACTTC.